The 5 T cell receptor beta chains below were found in one sample sequenced in a study of OX40 agonist ivuxolimab in advanced cancers. TCRdb's table, derived via immunoSEQ multiplex PCR, lists solely in-frame clones and lacks some. The sample has around 76,000 clones, around 78% seen once; the top ten hold roughly 5.4%. Sequencing was performed on CD4+ or CD8+ T cells sorted from blood, taken in a trial of the OX40 agonist ivuxolimab. These receptors were collected from an adult with an advanced solid tumor such as melanoma, head and neck, liver or kidney cancer.

The chain carries TRBV5-4 and TRBJ1-1; D is possibly TRBD1 (6 bases). V dropped 4 bases and J dropped 7 bases, with 20 bases sitting between them. Germline lookup yields CDR1 SGHNT and CDR2 YYREEE (reference sequence). The CDR3 is 15 amino acids. The CDR3 DNA follows: TGTGCCAGCAGCGGGGGGGCCAGACGACCCCTTGAAGCTTTCTTT. The encoded protein is CASSGGARRPLEAFF.

The genes are TRBV4-3 and TRBJ2-7, with TRBD1 matching over 9 bases. CDR3 length: 16 amino acids. The germline V gene encodes CDR1 LGHNA and CDR2 YSLEER. J gave up 2 bases and V 1 base, and 6 bases lay outside the gene matches. For the CDR3, the DNA is TGCGCCAGCAGCCAAGCCCTGACAGGGGGGGCCTACGAGCAGTACTTC. Translation gives CASSQALTGGAYEQYF.

The chain is built from TRBV7-2 and TRBJ2-3, with D possibly being TRBD1 (6 bases). Deletions cut 1 base from V and 0 bases from J, with 8 bases between. The CDR3 totals 15 residues. The germline gives CDR1 SGHTA, CDR2 FQGNSA. CDR3 residues: CASSLDTGSTDTQYF. The DNA for the CDR3 is TGTGCCAGCAGCTTAGATACAGGGAGCACAGATACGCAGTATTTT.

The chain is built from TRBV7-8 and TRBJ1-2; D might be TRBD1 (6 bases). This CDR3 region has 12 residues. Per germline, CDR1 SGHVS and CDR2 FQNEAQ. Trimming pared 5 bases from V and 8 bases from J, leaving 12 bases between. The CDR3: CASSPGAKGYTF. As DNA, the CDR3 is TGTGCCAGCAGCCCGGGGGCAAAAGGCTACACCTTC.

The CDR3 is CASSQILDRGLNQPQHF. CDR3 in DNA: TGCGCCAGCAGCCAAATATTGGACCGGGGTCTGAATCAGCCCCAGCATTTT. This rearrangement joins TRBV4-1 to TRBJ1-5; D not certain. CDR1 is MGHRA, CDR2 YSYEKL, per germline. Trimming took 2 bases from V and 4 from J, leaving 18 bases between them. This CDR3 comprises 17 residues.